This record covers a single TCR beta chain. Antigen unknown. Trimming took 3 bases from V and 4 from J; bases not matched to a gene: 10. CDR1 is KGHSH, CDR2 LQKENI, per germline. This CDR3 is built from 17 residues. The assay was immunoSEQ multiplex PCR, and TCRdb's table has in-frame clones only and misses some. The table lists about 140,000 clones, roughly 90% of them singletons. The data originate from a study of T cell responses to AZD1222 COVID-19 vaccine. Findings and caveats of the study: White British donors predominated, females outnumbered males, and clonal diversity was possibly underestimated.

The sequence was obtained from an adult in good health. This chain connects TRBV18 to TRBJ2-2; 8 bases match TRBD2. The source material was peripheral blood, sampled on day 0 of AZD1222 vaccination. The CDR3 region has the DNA TGTGCCAGCTCACCTCGAGAAAGCGGGAGTCGCACCGGGGAGCTGTTTTTT. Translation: CASSPRESGSRTGELFF. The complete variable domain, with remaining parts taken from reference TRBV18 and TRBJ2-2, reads NAGVMQNPRHLVRRRGQEARLRCSPMKGHSHVYWYRQLPEEGLKFMVYLQKENIIDESGMPKERFSAEFPKEGPSILRIQQVVRGDSAAYFCASSPRESGSRTGELFFGEGSRLTVL.